The T cell receptor (beta chain) under discussion was sequenced for a study of CD4 T cells in relation to SARS-CoV-2 and coronaviruses. CDR3 length: 15 amino acids. Trimming removed 4 bases from V and 6 bases from J; junction bases left unmatched: 8. Germline V gene sequence: CDR1 LGHDT, CDR2 YNNKEL (reference sequence). Data came from immunoSEQ multiplex PCR; TCRdb stores just in-frame clones and leaves some out. The repertoire holds 60,000 to 65,000 clones, with approximately 94% as singletons. CD4+ T cells from unexposed donors were obtained before the COVID-19 pandemic (2011-2018). This sequence joins TRBV3-1 (or the pseudogene TRBV3-2) and TRBJ2-2; 7 nucleotides match TRBD2. Sequenced input: naive CD4+ T cells from PBMCs. Subset of the sample: naive CD4+ T cells isolated by negative enrichment. The clonotype comes from a human donor in good health. CDR3 amino acids: CASSRRTSFAGELFF. The CDR3, as DNA: TGTGCCAGCAGCCGACGGACTAGTTTTGCCGGGGAGCTGTTTTTT.